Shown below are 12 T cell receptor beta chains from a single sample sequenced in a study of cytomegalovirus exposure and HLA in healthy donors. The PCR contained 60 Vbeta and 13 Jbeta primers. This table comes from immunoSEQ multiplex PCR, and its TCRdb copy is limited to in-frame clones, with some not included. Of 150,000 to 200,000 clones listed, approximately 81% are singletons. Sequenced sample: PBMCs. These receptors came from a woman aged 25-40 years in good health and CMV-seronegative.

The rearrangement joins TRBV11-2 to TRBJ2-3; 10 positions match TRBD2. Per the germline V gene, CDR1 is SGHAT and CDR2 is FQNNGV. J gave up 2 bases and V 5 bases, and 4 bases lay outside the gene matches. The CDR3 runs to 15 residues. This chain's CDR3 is CASSQLAGLTDTQYF. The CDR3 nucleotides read TGTGCCAGCAGCCAACTAGCGGGGCTCACAGATACGCAGTATTTT.

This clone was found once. Here the CDR3 DNA reads TGCAGCGTTGCCGCGGACAGGGCGGATGGCTACACCTTC. Protein product: CSVAADRADGYTF. V gene TRBV29-1 combines with J gene TRBJ1-2, with 8 bases aligning to TRBD1. The ends lost 4 bases at V and 6 bases at J; junction bases unmatched: 7. Per the germline V gene, CDR1 is SQVTM and CDR2 is ANQGSEA. The CDR3 loop spans 13 amino acids.

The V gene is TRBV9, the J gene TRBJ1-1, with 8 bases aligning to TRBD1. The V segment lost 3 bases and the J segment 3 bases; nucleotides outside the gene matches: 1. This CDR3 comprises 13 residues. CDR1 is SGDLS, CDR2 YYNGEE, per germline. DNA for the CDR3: TGTGCCAGCAGCGCGGACAGGGACACTGAAGCTTTCTTT. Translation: CASSADRDTEAFF.

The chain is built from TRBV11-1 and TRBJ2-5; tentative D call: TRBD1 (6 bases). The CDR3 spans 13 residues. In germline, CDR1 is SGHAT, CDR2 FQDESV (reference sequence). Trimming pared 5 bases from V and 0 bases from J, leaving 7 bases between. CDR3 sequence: CASSRDNQETQYF. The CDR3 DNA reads TGTGCCAGCAGCCGGGACAACCAAGAGACCCAGTACTTC.

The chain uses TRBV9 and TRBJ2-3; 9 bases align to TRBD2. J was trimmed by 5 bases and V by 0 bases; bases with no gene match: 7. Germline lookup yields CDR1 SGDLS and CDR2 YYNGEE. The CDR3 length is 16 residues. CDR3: CASSVEGGGARDTQYF. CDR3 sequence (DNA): TGTGCCAGCAGCGTAGAGGGCGGGGGGGCAAGAGATACGCAGTATTTT.

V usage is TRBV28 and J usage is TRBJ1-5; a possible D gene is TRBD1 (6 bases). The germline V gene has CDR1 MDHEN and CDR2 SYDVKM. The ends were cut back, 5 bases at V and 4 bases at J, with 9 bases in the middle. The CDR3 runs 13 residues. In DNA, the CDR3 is TGTGCCAGCAGTACAGGGTGGAATCAGCCCCAGCATTTT. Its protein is CASSTGWNQPQHF.

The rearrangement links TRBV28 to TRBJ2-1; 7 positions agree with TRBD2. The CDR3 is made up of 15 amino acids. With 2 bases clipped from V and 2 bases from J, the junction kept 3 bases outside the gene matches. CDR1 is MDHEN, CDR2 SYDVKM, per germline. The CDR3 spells CASSLGGSAYNEQFF. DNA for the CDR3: TGTGCCAGCAGTTTAGGCGGGAGTGCCTACAATGAGCAGTTCTTC. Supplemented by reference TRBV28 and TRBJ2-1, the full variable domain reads DVKVTQSSRYLVKRTGEKVFLECVQDMDHENMFWYRQDPGLGLRLIYFSYDVKMKEKGDIPEGYSVSREKKERFSLILESASTNQTSMYLCASSLGGSAYNEQFFGPGTRLTVL.

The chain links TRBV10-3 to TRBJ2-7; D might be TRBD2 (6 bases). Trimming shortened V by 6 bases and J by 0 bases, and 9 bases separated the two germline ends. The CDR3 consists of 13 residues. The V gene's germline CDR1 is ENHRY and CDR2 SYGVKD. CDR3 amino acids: CAIRGLVSYEQYF. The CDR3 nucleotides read TGTGCCATCAGGGGACTCGTCTCCTACGAGCAGTACTTC.

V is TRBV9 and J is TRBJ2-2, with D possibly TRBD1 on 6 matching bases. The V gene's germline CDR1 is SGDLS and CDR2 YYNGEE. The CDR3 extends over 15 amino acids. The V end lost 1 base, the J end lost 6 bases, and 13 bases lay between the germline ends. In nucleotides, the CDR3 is TGTGCCAGCAGCGTACAGGGGATGAGGGCCGGGGAGCTGTTTTTT. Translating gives CASSVQGMRAGELFF.

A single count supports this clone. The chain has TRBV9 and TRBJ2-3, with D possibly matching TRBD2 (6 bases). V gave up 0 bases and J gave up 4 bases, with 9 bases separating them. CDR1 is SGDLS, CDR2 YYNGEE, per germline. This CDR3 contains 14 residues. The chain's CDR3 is CASSVAWGADTQYF. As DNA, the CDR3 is TGTGCCAGCAGCGTAGCTTGGGGGGCAGATACGCAGTATTTT.

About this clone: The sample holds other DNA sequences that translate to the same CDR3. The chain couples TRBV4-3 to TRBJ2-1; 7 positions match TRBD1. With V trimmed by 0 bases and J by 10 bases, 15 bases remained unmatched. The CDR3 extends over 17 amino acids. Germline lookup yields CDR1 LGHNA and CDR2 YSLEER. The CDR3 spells CASSQDRRGQLTNEQFF. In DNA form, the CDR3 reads TGCGCCAGCAGCCAAGATCGTAGGGGACAGCTTACCAACGAGCAGTTCTTC.

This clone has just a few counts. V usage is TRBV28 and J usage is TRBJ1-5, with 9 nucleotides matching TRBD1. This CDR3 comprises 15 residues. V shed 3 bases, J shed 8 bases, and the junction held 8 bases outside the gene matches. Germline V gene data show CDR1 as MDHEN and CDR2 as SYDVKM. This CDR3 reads CASSFEGQGREPQHF. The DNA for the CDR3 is TGTGCCAGCAGTTTTGAGGGACAGGGAAGGGAGCCCCAGCATTTT. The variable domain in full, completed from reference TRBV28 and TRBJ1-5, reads DVKVTQSSRYLVKRTGEKVFLECVQDMDHENMFWYRQDPGLGLRLIYFSYDVKMKEKGDIPEGYSVSREKKERFSLILESASTNQTSMYLCASSFEGQGREPQHFGDGTRLSIL.